This T cell receptor beta chain was sequenced in a study of memory CD4+ T cells and cytomegalovirus serostatus. Overall study context: This sample comes from healthy Belgian adults, under 10 CMV seropositive, about 23 seronegative.

The CDR3 covers 13 residues. Per the germline V gene, CDR1 is GTSNPN and CDR2 is SVGIG (reference sequence). The V and J ends lost 4 bases and 7 bases respectively, with 11 bases between them. Single viable CD3+CD4+CD8-CD45RO+ cells were sorted as the memory CD4+ T cells. Positive selection with CD4 microbeads enriched total CD4+ T cells. Concerning this clone: Its antigen is unknown.

The repertoire was sequenced with immunoSEQ multiplex PCR; TCRdb's copy has only in-frame clones and lacks some. Counted here are fewer than 75,000 clones, less than 85% occurring once; the ten biggest clones make up 0.82%. Study results and limitations: The CMV-associated TCR signature appears largely within the CD4+ memory repertoire. 67 of 164 known CMV-associated TCRbeta sequences appeared in CD4+ memory.

This chain links TRBV30 with TRBJ1-6; D call uncertain. The receptor's source is an adult in good health and CMV-seronegative. Material: memory CD4+ T cells from blood. CDR3 in DNA: TGTGCCTGGACCGGACGGCCAAATTCACCCCTCCACTTT. Amino acid sequence: CAWTGRPNSPLHF.